The 10 T cell receptor beta chains given below trace back to one sample, sequenced in a study of blood T cell repertoires in COVID-19. TCRdb keeps only in-frame clones here, not all; method: immunoSEQ multiplex PCR. The repertoire has approximately 200,000 clones, 80% to 85% of them found once; the top ten carry approximately 3%. The source material was peripheral blood. All receptors come from a woman aged 30 to 39 who had recovered from COVID-19.

The rearrangement links TRBV19 to TRBJ2-5, with unresolved D. V was clipped by 4 bases and J by 2 bases, with 8 bases between them. This CDR3 comprises 13 residues. The germline V gene has CDR1 LNHDA and CDR2 SQIVND (reference sequence). CDR3 nucleotide sequence: TGTGCCAGTAGTAGGGCTTATCAAGAGACCCAGTACTTC. Translation: CASSRAYQETQYF.

V gene TRBV7-3 combines with J gene TRBJ2-1; TRBD1 matches at 10 bases. Germline CDR1 SGHTA, CDR2 FQGTGA. This CDR3 region has 15 residues. V shed 2 bases and J 7 bases; nucleotides not matched to a gene: 5. CDR3 coding DNA: TGTGCCAGCAGCTTAGTGGGGGACAGGGGAAATGAGCAGTTCTTC. Translated: CASSLVGDRGNEQFF.

The chain is built from TRBV3-1 (or the pseudogene TRBV3-2) and TRBJ2-2, with D maybe TRBD2 (5 bases). This CDR3 is 14 amino acids long. Germline V gene sequence: CDR1 LGHDT, CDR2 YNNKEL (reference sequence). Between the trimmed V and J ends, which lost 4 bases and 6 bases, there was a span of 12 bases. CDR3 sequence: CASSPFLEAGELFF. CDR3 nucleotide sequence: TGTGCCAGCAGCCCTTTTTTGGAGGCCGGGGAGCTGTTTTTT.

V is TRBV7-3 and J is TRBJ2-3; 13 bases are a match to TRBD2. After removal of 3 bases from V and 0 bases from J, the junction contained 6 bases not matched to a gene. Germline assignment: CDR1 SGHTA and CDR2 FQGTGA. The CDR3 has 18 residues. CDR3 nucleotide sequence: TGTGCCAGCAGCTTCAGACTAGCGGGAGGTGGTAGCACAGATACGCAGTATTTT. Translating gives CASSFRLAGGGSTDTQYF.

V and J are TRBV10-3 and TRBJ2-7, with TRBD1 matching over 8 bases. The junction had 9 bases not matched to a gene; V was cut back by 7 bases and J by 7 bases. From germline, CDR1 is ENHRY and CDR2 SYGVKD. The CDR3 length is 13 residues. CDR3 residues: CAITTGGGEEQYF. The CDR3 coding sequence is TGTGCCATCACAACAGGGGGTGGGGAGGAGCAGTACTTC.

The chain combines TRBV7-6 with TRBJ1-1, with D possibly being TRBD1 (6 bases). The length of the CDR3 is 16 residues. The germline gives CDR1 SGHVS, CDR2 FNYEAQ. Trimming removed 4 bases from V and 0 bases from J, with 15 bases in between. In nucleotides, the CDR3 is TGTGCCAGCAGCTGGGGGGGTGCAGGGGTGAACACTGAAGCTTTCTTT. This encodes CASSWGGAGVNTEAFF.

V is TRBV5-6 and J is TRBJ2-5; 7 bases are a match to TRBD1. The V segment lost 4 bases and the J segment 5 bases; nucleotides outside the gene matches: 11. The germline gives CDR1 SGHDT, CDR2 YYEEEE. CDR3 length: 15 amino acids. The CDR3 sequence is CASSGPGTAQETQYF. The CDR3 bases are TGTGCCAGCAGCGGCCCAGGGACAGCCCAGGAGACCCAGTACTTC.

J is TRBJ2-1 and V is TRBV5-8; 10 positions agree with TRBD1. Germline V gene lookup returns CDR1 SGHTS and CDR2 YDEGEE. The CDR3 runs to 15 residues. The trim removed 5 bases at V and 4 bases at J, leaving 6 bases unmatched. The CDR3 DNA reads as TGTGCCAGCAGGTCGGGACAGGGGTCTTACAATGAGCAGTTCTTC. Translated, it gives CASRSGQGSYNEQFF.

The chain couples TRBV27 to TRBJ2-3; 9 bases are shared with TRBD2. Trimming took 1 base from V and 5 from J; bases not matched to a gene: 4. Germline-derived CDR1 and CDR2 are MNHEY and SMNVEV (reference sequence). The CDR3 extends over 15 amino acids. The CDR3 DNA sequence: TGTGCCAGCAGTTTATTAGCGGGAGAATTAGATACGCAGTATTTT. Its translation is CASSLLAGELDTQYF.

The chain recombines TRBV25-1 with TRBJ2-4; no clear D. Germline values: CDR1 MGHDK, CDR2 SYGVNS. The CDR3 loop spans 15 amino acids. V lost 3 bases to trimming and J lost 0 bases, with 9 bases between them. The CDR3 DNA follows: TGTGCCAGCAGTGATTCCGGTCTAGCCAAAAACATTCAGTACTTC. As protein: CASSDSGLAKNIQYF.